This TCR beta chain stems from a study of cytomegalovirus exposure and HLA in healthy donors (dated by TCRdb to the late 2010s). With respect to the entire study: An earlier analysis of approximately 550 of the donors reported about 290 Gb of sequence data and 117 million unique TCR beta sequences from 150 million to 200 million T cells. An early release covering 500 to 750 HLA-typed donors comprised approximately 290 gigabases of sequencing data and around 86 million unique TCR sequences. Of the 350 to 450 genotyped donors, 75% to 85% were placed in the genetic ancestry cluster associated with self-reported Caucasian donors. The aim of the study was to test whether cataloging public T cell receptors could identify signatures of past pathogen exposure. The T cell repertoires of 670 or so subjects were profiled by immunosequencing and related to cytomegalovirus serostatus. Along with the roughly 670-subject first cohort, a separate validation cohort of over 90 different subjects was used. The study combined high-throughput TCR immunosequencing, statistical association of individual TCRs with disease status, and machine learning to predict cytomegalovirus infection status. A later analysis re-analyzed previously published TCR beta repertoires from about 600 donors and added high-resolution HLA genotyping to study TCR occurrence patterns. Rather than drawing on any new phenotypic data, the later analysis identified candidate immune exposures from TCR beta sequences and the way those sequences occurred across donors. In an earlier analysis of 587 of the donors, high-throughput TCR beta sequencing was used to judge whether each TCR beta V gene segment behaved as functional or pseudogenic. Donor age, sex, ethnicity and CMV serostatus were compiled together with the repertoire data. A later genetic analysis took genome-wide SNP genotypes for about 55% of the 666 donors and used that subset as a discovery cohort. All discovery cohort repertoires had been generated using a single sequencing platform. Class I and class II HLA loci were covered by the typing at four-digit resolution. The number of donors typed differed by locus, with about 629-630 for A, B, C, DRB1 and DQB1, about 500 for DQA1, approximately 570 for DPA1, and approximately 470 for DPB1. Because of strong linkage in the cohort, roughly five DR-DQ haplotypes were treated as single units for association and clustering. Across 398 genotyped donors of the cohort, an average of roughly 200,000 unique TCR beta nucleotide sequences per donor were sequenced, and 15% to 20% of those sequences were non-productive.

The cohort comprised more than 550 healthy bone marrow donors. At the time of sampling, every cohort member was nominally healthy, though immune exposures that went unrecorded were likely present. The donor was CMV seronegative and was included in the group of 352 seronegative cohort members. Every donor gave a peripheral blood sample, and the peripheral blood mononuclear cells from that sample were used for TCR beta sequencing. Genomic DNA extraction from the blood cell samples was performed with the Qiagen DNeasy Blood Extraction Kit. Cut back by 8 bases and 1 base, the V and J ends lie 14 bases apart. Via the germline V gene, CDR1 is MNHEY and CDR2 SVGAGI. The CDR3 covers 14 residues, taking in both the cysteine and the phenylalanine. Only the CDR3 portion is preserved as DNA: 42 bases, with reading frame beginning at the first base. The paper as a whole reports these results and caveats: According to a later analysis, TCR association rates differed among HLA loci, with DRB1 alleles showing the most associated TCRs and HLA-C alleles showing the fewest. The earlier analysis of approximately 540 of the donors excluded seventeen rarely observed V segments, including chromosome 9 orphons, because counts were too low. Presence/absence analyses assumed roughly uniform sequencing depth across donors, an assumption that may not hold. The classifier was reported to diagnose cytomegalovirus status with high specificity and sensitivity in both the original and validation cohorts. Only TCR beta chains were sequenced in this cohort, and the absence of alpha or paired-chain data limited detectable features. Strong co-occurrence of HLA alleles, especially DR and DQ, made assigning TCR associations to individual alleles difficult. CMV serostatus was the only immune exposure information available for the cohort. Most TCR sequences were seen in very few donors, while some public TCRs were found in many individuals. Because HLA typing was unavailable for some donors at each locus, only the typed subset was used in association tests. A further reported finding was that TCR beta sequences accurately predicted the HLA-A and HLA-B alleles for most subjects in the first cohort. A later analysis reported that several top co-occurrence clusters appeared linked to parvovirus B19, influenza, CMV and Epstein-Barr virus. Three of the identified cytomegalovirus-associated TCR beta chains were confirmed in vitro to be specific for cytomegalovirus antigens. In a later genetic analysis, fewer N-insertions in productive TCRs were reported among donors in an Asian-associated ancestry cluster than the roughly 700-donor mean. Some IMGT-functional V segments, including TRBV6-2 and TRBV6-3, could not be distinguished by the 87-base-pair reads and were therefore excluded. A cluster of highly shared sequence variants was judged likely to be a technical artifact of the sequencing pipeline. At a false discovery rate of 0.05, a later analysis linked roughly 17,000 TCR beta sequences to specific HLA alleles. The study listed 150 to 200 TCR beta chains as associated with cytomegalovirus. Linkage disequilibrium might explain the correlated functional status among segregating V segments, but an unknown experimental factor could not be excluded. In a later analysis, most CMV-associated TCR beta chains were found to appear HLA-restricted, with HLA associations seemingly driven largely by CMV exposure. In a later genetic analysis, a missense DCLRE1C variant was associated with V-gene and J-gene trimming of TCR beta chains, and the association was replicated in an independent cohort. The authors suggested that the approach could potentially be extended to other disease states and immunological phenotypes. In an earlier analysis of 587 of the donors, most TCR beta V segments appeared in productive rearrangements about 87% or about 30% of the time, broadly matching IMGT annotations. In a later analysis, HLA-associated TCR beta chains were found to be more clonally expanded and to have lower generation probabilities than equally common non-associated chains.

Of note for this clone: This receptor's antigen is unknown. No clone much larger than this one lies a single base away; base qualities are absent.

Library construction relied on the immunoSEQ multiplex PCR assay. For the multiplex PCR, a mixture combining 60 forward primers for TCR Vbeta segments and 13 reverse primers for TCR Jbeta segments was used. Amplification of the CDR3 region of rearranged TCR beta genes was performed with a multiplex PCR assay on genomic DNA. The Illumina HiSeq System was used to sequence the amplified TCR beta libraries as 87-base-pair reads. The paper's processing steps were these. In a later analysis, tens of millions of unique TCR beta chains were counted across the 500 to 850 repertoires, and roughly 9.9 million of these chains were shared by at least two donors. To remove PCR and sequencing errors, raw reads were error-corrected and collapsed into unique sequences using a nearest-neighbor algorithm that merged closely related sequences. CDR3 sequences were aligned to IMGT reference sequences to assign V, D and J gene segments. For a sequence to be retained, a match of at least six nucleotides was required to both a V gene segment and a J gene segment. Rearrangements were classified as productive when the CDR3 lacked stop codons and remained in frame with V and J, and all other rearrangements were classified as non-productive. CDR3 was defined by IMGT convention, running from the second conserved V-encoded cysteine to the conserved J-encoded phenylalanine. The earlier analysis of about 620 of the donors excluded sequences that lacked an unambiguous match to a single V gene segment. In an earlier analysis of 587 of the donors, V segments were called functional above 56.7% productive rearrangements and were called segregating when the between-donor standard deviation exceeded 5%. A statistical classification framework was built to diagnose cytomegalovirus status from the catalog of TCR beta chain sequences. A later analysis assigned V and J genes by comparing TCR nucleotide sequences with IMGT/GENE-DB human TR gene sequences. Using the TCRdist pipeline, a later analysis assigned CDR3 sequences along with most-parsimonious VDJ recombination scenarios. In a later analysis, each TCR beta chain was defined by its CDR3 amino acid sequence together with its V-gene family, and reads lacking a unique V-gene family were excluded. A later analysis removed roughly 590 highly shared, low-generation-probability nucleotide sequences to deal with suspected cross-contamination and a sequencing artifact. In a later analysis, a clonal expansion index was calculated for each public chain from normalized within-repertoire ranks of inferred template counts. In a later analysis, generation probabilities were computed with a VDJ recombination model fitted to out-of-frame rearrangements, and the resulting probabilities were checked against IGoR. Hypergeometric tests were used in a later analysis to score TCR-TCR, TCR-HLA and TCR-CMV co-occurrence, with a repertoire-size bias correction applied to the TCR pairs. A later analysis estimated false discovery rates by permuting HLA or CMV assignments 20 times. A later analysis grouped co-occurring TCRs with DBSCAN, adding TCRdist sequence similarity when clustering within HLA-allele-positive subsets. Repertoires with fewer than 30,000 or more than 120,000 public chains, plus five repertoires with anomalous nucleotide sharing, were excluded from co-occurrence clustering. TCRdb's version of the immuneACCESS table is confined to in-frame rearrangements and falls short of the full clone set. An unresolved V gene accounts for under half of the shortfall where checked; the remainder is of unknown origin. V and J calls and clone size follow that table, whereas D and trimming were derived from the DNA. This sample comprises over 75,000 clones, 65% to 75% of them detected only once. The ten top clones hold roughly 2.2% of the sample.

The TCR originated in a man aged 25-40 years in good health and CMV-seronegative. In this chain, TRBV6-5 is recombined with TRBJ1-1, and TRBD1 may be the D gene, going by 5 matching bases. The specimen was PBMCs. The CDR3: CASRRSTGNTEAFF. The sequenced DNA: TGTGCCAGCCGCCGATCCACAGGGAACACTGAAGCTTTCTTT.